This TCR beta chain was retrieved from a study of T cell repertoires in cytomegalovirus infection. The overall study: Signatures in public TCR beta sequences pointed to both CMV infection and matching HLA type.

Study outcomes and limitations: The ex vivo response was dominated by HLA-C-restricted CMV-specific TCR beta clonotypes.

This clonotype showed up many times. Its antigen is currently unknown. TCRdb analysed the reads with MiXCR anew, one entry per CDR3 protein. The data show around 320,000 distinct CDR3 sequences, 9% to 9.5% seen once. Material: PBMCs. The sequence was obtained from a human donor in good health (CMV status not recorded). Some clones in this sample may be carry-over from other donors' samples.

The CDR3 is CASSWGEGSTEAFF. As DNA, the CDR3 is TGTGCCAGCAGTTGGGGAGAGGGGTCCACTGAAGCTTTCTTT. The rearrangement links TRBV12-3 or TRBV12-4 to TRBJ1-1; D might be TRBD1 (5 bases). Trimming shortened V by 4 bases and J by 4 bases, and 13 bases separated the two germline ends. This CDR3 has 14 amino acids.